The clone carrying this TCR beta chain showed up just a few times. Its matching antigen is unknown. This sample is part of a study of response to subunit inactivated influenza vaccine. Overall study results and limits: The authors suggested that every seasonal influenza vaccination recruits few new T cells.

TCRdb ran MiXCR on the RT-PCR reads and lists one entry per CDR3 protein. Among about 780,000 distinct CDR3 sequences, around 18% were seen once, and the ten largest hold approximately 11%. Germline loops: CDR1 DFQATT, CDR2 SNEGSKA (reference sequence). The CDR3 runs 15 residues. The V segment lost 2 bases and the J segment 3 bases; nucleotides outside the gene matches: 4. Sequenced here: PBMCs from blood, sampled roughly 5 days after vaccination. The receptor comes from a man aged 45 to 65 who received an inactivated influenza vaccine. V and J are TRBV20-1 and TRBJ2-1; TRBD2 agrees at 10 bases. The CDR3 sequence: CSARSLAGDYNEQFF. DNA for the CDR3: TGCAGTGCTAGATCTCTAGCGGGAGACTACAATGAGCAGTTCTTC.